The present T cell receptor (beta chain) was sequenced within a study of blood T cells in healthy people across ages. Concerning this clonotype: Its antigen remains unidentified.

From germline, CDR1 is LNHDA and CDR2 SQIVND (reference sequence). The CDR3 contains 16 residues. V lost 3 bases, J lost 0 bases, and 12 bases lay in between. Points from the study as a whole: Per million T cells, TCR beta diversity dropped about linearly as age rose.

Combining a sample-barcoded 5' primer with a J-beta primer mix, a second PCR ran for roughly 7 to 12 cycles. Unique molecular identifiers of 12 random nucleotides labeled each cDNA. A single record per CDR3 protein comes from TCRdb applying MiXCR to the 5' RACE reads. The sample has about 1.4 million distinct CDR3 sequences; around 55% are singletons. The total RNA that was extracted per sample amounted to at least 6 micrograms. The sample comprised blood. The genes are TRBV19 and TRBJ2-1; a weak D match, TRBD2 (5 bases). This sequence was found in a man aged 18 to 29 in good health. Written as DNA, the CDR3 is TGTGCCAGTAGTATCGGGGAAAGAAGCTCCTACAATGAGCAGTTCTTC. Its protein product is CASSIGERSSYNEQFF.